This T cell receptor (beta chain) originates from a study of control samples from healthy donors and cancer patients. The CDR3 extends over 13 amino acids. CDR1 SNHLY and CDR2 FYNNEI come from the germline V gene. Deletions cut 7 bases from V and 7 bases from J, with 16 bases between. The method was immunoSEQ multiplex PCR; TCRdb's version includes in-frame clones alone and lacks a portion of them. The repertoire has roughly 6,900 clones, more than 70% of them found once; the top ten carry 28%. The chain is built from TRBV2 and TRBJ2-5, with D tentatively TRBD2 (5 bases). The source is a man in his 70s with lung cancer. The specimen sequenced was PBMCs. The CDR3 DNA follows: TGTGCCAGCACCGTAACTAGTCCCGGGACCCAGTACTTC. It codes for CASTVTSPGTQYF. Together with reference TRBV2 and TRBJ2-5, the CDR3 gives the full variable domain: EPEVTQTPSHQVTQMGQEVILRCVPISNHLYFYWYRQILGQKVEFLVSFYNNEISEKSEIFDDQFSVERPDGSNFTLKIRSTKLEDSAMYFCASTVTSPGTQYFGPGTRLLVL.